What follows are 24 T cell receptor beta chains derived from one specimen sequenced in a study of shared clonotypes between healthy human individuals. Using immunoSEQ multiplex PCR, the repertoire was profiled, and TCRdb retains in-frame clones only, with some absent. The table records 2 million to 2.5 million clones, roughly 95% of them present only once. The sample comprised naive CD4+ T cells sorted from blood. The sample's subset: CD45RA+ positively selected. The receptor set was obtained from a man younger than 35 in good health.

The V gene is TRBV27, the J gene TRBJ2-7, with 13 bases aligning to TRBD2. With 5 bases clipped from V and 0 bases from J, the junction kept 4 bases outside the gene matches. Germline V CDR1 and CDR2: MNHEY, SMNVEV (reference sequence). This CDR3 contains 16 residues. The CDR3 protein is CASSPWTSGSSYEQYF. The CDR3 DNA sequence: TGTGCCAGCAGTCCGTGGACTAGCGGGAGCTCCTACGAGCAGTACTTC.

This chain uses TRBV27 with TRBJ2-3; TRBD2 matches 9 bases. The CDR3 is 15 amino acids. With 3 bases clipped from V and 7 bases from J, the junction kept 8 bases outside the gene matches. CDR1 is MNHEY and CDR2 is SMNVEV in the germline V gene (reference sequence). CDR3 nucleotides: TGTGCCAGCAGTTTTCTAGCGGGAATTGAGAATACGCAGTATTTT. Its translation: CASSFLAGIENTQYF.

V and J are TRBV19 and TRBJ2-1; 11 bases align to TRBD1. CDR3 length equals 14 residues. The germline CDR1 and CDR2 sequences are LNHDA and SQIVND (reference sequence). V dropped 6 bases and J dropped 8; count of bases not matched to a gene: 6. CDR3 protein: CASRDRGPWDEQFF. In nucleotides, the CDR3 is TGTGCCAGTAGGGACAGGGGGCCCTGGGATGAGCAGTTCTTC.

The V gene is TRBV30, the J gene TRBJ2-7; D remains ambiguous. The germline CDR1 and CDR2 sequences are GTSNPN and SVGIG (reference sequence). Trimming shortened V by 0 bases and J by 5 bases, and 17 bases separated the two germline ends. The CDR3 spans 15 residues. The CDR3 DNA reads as TGTGCCTGGAGTGTACGTAGGCCCCCAGGAAACGAGCAGTACTTC. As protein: CAWSVRRPPGNEQYF. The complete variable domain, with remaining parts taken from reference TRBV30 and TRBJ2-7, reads SQTIHQWPATLVQPVGSPLSLECTVEGTSNPNLYWYRQAAGRGLQLLFYSVGIGQISSEVPQNLSASRPQDRQFILSSKKLLLSDSGFYLCAWSVRRPPGNEQYFGPGTRLTVT.

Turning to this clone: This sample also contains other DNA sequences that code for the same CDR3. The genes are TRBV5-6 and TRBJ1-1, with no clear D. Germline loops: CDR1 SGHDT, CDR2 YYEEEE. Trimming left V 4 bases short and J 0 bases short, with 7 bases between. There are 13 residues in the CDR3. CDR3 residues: CASSLTVNTEAFF. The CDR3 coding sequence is TGTGCCAGCAGCCTGACGGTGAACACTGAAGCTTTCTTT.

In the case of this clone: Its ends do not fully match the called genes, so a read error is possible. CDR3 region: CSASPANF. In DNA form, the CDR3 reads TGCAGTGCTAGTCCAGCGAACTTC. The genes are TRBV20-1 and TRBJ1-2; D unresolved. Germline loops: CDR1 DFQATT, CDR2 SNEGSKA (reference sequence). The CDR3 is 8 amino acids.

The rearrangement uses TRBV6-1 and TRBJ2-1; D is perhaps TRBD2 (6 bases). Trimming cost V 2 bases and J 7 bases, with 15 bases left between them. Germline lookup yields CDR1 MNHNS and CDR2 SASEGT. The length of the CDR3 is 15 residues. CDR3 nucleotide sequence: TGTGCCAGCAGTGAAACTAGCCATCAGCTTAATGAGCAGTTCTTC. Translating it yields CASSETSHQLNEQFF.

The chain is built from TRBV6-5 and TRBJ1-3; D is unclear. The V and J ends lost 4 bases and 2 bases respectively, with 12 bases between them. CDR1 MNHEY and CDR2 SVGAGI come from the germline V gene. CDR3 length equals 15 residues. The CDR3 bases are TGTGCCAGCAGTTTCGAGCCGGGAACTGGAAACACCATATATTTT. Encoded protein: CASSFEPGTGNTIYF.

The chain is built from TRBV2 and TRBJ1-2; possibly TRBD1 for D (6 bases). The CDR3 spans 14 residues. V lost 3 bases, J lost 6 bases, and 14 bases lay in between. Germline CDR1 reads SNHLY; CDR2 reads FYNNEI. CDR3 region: CASSDVTGRNGYTF. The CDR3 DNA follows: TGTGCCAGCAGTGATGTAACAGGGAGGAATGGCTACACCTTC.

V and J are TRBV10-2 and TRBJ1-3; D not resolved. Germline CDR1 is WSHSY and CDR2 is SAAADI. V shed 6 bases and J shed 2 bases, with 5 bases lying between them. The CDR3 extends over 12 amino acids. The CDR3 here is CASRDPGNTIYF. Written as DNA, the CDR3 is TGCGCCAGCAGAGACCCTGGAAACACCATATATTTT.

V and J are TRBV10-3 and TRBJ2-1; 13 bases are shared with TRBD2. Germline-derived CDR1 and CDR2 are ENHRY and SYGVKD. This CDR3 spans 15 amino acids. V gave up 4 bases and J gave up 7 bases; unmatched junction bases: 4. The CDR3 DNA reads TGTGCCATCAGTGGCGGGACTAGCGGGGAAAATGAGCAGTTCTTC. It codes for CAISGGTSGENEQFF.

The CDR3 loop reads CASSLAGQGMGYTF. The CDR3 DNA reads as TGTGCCAGCAGCTTAGCCGGACAGGGTATGGGCTACACCTTC. This chain links TRBV7-2 with TRBJ1-2; TRBD1 matches at 8 bases. The CDR3 is 14 amino acids. Germline V lookup: CDR1 SGHTA, CDR2 FQGNSA. With 0 bases clipped from V and 8 bases from J, the junction kept 5 bases outside the gene matches.

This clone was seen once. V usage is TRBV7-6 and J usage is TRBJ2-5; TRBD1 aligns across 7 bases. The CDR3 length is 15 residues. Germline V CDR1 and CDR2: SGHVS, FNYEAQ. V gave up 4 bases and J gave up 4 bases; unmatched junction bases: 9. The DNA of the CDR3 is TGTGCCAGCAGCTCGGGACAGCTGAGCTCAGAGACCCAGTACTTC. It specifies CASSSGQLSSETQYF.

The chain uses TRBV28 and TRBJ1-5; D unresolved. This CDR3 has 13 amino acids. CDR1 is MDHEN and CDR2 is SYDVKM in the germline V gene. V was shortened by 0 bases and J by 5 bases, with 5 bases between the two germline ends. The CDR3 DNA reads TGTGCCAGCAGTTTATGGGTCGATCAGCCCCAGCATTTT. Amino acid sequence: CASSLWVDQPQHF.

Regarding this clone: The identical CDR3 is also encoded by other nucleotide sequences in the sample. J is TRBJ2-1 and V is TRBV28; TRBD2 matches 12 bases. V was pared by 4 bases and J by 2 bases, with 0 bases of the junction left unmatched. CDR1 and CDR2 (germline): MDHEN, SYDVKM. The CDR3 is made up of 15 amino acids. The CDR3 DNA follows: TGTGCCAGCAGTTCTAGCGGGGGGGCCTACAATGAGCAGTTCTTC. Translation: CASSSSGGAYNEQFF.

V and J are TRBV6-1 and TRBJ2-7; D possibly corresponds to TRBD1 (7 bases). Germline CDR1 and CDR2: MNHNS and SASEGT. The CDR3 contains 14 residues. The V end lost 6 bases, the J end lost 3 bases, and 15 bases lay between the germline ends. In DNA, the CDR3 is TGTGCCAGCAGGACCGCGGGGACAGTCTACGAGCAGTACTTC. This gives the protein CASRTAGTVYEQYF.

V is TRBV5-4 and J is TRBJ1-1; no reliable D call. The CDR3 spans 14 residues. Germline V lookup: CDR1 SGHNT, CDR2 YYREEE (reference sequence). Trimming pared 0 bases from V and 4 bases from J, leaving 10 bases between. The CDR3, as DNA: TGTGCCAGCAGCTTGGGCCCCTGGGGCACTGAAGCTTTCTTT. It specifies CASSLGPWGTEAFF.

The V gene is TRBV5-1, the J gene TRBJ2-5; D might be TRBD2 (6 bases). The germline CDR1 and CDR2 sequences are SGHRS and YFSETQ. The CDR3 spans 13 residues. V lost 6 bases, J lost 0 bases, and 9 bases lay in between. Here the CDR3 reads CASTSGDQETQYF. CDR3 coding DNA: TGCGCCAGCACCTCGGGGGACCAAGAGACCCAGTACTTC.

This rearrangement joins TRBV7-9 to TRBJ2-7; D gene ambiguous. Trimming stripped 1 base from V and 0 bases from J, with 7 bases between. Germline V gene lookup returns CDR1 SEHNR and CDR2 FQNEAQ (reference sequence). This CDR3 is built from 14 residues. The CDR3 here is CASSLVQPSYEQYF. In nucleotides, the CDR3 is TGTGCCAGCAGCTTAGTCCAGCCCTCCTACGAGCAGTACTTC. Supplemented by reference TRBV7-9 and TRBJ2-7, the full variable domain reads DTGVSQNPRHKITKRGQNVTFRCDPISEHNRLYWYRQTLGQGPEFLTYFQNEAQLEKSRLLSDRFSAERPKGSFSTLEIQRTEQGDSAMYLCASSLVQPSYEQYFGPGTRLTVT.

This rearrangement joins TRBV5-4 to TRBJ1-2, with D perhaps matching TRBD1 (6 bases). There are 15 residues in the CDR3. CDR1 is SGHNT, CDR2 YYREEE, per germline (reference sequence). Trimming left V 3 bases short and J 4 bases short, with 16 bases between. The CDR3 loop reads CASSSFVQGSYGYTF. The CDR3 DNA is TGTGCCAGCAGCTCTTTCGTACAGGGTTCCTATGGCTACACCTTC. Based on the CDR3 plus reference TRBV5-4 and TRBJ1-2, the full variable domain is ETGVTQSPTHLIKTRGQQVTLRCSSQSGHNTVSWYQQALGQGPQFIFQYYREEENGRGNFPPRFSGLQFPNYSSELNVNALELDDSALYLCASSSFVQGSYGYTFGSGTRLTVV.

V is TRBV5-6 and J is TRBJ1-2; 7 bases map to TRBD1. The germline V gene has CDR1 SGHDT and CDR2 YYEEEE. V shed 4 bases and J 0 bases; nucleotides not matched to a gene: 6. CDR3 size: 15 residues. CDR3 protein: CASSAQGITNYGYTF. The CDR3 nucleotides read TGTGCCAGCAGCGCACAGGGGATTACTAACTATGGCTACACCTTC.

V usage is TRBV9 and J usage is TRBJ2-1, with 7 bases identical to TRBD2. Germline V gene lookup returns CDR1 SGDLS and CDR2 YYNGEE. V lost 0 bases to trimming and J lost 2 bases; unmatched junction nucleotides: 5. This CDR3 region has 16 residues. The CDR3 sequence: CASSVGGGGTYNEQFF. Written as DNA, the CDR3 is TGTGCCAGCAGCGTAGGCGGCGGGGGAACCTACAATGAGCAGTTCTTC.

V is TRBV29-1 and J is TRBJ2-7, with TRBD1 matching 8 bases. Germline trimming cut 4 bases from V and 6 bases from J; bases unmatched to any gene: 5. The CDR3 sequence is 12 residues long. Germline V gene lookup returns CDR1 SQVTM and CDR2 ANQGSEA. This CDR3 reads CSVGQGALEQYF. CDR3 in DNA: TGCAGCGTTGGGCAGGGGGCCCTCGAGCAGTACTTC.

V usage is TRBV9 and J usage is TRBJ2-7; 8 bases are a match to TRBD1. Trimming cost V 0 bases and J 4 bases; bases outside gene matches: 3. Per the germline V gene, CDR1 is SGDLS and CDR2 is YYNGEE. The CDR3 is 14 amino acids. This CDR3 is CASSVEDREYEQYF. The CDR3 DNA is TGTGCCAGCAGCGTAGAGGACAGGGAATACGAGCAGTACTTC.